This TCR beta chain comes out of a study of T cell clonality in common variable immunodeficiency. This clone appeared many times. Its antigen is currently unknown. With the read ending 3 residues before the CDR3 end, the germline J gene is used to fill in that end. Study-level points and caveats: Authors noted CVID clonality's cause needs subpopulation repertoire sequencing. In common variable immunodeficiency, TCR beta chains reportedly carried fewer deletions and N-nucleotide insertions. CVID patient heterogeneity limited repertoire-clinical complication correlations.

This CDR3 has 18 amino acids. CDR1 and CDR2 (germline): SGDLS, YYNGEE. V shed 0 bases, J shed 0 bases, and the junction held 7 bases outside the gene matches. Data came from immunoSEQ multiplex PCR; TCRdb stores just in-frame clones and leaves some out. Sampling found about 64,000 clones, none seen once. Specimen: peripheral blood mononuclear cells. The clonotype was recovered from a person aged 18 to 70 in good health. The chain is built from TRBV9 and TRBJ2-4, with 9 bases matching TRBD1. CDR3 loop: CASSVDSGQGRAKNIQYF. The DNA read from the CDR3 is TGTGCCAGCAGCGTAGATTCGGGACAGGGCCGAGCCAAAAACATT.